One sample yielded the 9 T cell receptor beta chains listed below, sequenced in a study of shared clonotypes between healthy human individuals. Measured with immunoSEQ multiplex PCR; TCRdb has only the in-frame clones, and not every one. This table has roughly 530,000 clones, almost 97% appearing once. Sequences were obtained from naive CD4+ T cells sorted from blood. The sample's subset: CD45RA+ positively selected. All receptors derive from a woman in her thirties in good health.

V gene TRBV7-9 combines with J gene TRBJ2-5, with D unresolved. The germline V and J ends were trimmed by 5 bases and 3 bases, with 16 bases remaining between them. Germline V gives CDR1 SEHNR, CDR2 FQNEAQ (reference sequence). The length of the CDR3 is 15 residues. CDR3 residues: CASSTAPAGKETQYF. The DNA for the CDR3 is TGTGCCAGCAGCACAGCCCCCGCCGGCAAAGAGACCCAGTACTTC.

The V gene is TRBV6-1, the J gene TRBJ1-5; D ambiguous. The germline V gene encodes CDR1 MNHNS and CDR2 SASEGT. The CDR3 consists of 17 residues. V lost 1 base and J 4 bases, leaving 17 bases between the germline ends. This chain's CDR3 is CASSEGTVIQLNQPQHF. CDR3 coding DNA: TGTGCCAGCAGTGAAGGGACGGTCATCCAACTAAATCAGCCCCAGCATTTT.

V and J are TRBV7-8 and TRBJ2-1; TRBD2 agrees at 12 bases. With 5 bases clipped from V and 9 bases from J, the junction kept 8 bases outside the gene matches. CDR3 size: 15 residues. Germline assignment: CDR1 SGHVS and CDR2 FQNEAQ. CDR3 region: CASSLRLAGAIEQFF. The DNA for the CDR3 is TGTGCCAGCAGCCTAAGACTAGCGGGAGCGATTGAGCAGTTCTTC.

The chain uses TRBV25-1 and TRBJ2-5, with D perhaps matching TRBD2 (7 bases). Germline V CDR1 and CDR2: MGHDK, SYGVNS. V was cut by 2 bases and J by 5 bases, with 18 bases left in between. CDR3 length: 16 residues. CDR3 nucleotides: TGTGCCAGCAGTGAACCTCAGGCGGGGGCCAGGGAGACCCAGTACTTC. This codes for CASSEPQAGARETQYF.

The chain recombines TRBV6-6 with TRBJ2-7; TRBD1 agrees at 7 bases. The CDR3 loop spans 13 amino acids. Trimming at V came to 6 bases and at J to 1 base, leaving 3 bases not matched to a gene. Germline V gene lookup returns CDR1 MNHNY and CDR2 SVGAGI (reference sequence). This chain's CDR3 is CASRPGGSYEQYF. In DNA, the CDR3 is TGTGCCAGCAGACCAGGGGGATCCTACGAGCAGTACTTC.

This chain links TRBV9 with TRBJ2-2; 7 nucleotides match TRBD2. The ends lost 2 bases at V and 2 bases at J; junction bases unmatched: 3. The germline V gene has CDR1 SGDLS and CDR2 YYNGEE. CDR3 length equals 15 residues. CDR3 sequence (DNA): TGTGCCAGCAGCGTTAGAGCGGGAAACACCGGGGAGCTGTTTTTT. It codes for CASSVRAGNTGELFF. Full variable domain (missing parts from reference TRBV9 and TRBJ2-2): DSGVTQTPKHLITATGQRVTLRCSPRSGDLSVYWYQQSLDQGLQFLIQYYNGEERAKGNILERFSAQQFPDLHSELNLSSLELGDSALYFCASSVRAGNTGELFFGEGSRLTVL.

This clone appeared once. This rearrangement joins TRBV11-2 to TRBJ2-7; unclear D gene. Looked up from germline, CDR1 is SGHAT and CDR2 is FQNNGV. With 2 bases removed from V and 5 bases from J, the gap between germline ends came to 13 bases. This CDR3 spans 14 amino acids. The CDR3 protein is CASSLLVHSHEQYF. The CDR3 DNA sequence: TGTGCCAGCAGCTTATTGGTTCACTCTCACGAGCAGTACTTC.

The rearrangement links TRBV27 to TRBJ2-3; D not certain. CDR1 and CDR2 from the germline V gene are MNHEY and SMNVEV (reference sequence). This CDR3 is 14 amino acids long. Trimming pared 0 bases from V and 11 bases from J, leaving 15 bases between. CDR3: CASSLSLLQKGQYF. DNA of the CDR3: TGTGCCAGCAGTTTATCCTTATTGCAGAAGGGGCAGTATTTT.

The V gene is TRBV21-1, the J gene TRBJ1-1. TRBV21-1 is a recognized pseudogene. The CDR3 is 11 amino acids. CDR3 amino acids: CATPPGSVAFF. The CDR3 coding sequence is TGTGCCACCCCCCCGGGGTCCGTAGCTTTCTTT.